This entry features one T cell receptor beta chain sequence. Its antigen is as yet unknown. The source of the sample is a study of Ad26.COV2.S vaccination and SARS-CoV-2 variants. General study findings and limits: The TCR breadth and depth analyses may have understated or missed part of the total T cell responses. It was found that vaccine and placebo recipients had similar non-spike TCR breadth.

TCRdb's table, derived via immunoSEQ multiplex PCR, lists solely in-frame clones and lacks some. Of hundreds of thousands of clones in the sample, approximately 92% are singletons; the top ten hold just over 2.5%. The treatment was: 19 received Ad26.COV2.S at low or high dose, single or two shots; 5 received placebo; per-sample allocation not given. Samples analyzed were those drawn on day 63 after the first vaccine or placebo injection. Wuhan-strain SARS-CoV-2 spike was expressed by the Ad26 vector that made up the vaccine. This sequence was found in a person between 18 and 65 years old who received the Ad26.COV2.S COVID-19 vaccine or a placebo. The sample was peripheral blood, taken in a trial of Ad26.COV2.S vaccine versus placebo.

CDR3 bases: TGTGCCAGCAGCTCCACAGGGGCGGCTCAGCCCCAGCATTTT. This gives the protein CASSSTGAAQPQHF. The J gene is TRBJ1-5, the V gene TRBV5-6; the match to TRBD1 covers 7 bases. The length of the CDR3 is 14 residues. J was trimmed by 6 bases and V by 3 bases; bases with no gene match: 6. Germline V gives CDR1 SGHDT, CDR2 YYEEEE.